This T cell receptor (beta chain) stems from a study of T cells in women clearing cervical HPV infection. Overall study: Cases: HPV16-related CIN3 or worse on histology, 2 invasive cancers. Cases' blood sampling followed lesion detection by median around 150 days (90 to 200).

The protocol was immunoSEQ multiplex PCR, while the TCRdb copy is restricted to in-frame clones and leaves out a portion. This table lists 40,000 or so clones. The CDR3 spans 14 residues. The V and J ends lost 6 bases and 5 bases respectively, with 16 bases between them. Comments on this clone: The observed sequence ends 3 residues before the CDR3 terminus, with the missing tail filled in from the germline J gene.

This chain links TRBV12-3 or TRBV12-4 with TRBJ2-5; D perhaps matches TRBD1 (7 bases). This clonotype was obtained from a woman aged 18 to 75 with a cervical HPV16 infection that either progressed to CIN3+ or cleared (not recorded which). The specimen sequenced was blood buffy coat. The CDR3 DNA, read in part, is TGTGCCAGCAGCCGACAGGGAGGATGGGAGACC. Translation gives CASSRQGGWET. The CDR3 in full is CASSRQGGWETQYF.